The 13 T cell receptor beta chains below were found in one sample sequenced in a study of ipilimumab plus nivolumab after autologous stem cell transplantation. The method was immunoSEQ multiplex PCR; TCRdb's version includes in-frame clones alone and lacks a portion of them. This table holds over 80,000 clones, 83% found once. The sequencing here drew on PBMCs, taken in a trial of ipilimumab plus nivolumab as post-transplant consolidation. These receptors were taken from a male donor with diffuse large B-cell lymphoma.

The chain has TRBV13 and TRBJ2-3; unclear D gene. The CDR3 length is 14 residues. Germline CDR1 and CDR2: PRHDT and FYEKMQ (reference sequence). V was shortened by 5 bases and J by 0 bases, with 9 bases between the two germline ends. The CDR3 region has the DNA TGTGCCAGCAGCCGACTGGGTAGCACAGATACGCAGTATTTT. Residues: CASSRLGSTDTQYF.

V is TRBV5-1 and J is TRBJ2-7; 8 nucleotides line up with TRBD1. The germline V gene encodes CDR1 SGHRS and CDR2 YFSETQ. This CDR3 region has 14 residues. V dropped 2 bases and J dropped 7; count of bases not matched to a gene: 8. In DNA form, the CDR3 reads TGCGCCAGCAGCTTTGCCCAGGGGGCCCAAGAGCAGTACTTC. Amino acids: CASSFAQGAQEQYF.

V and J are TRBV27 and TRBJ1-1, with D uncertain. In germline, CDR1 is MNHEY, CDR2 SMNVEV (reference sequence). V lost 6 bases to trimming and J lost 0 bases, with 11 bases between them. This CDR3 comprises 14 residues. CDR3 region: CASSQDILNTEAFF. The CDR3 DNA sequence: TGTGCCAGCAGCCAAGACATCCTGAACACTGAAGCTTTCTTT.

This clone showed up just once. The chain joins TRBV5-4 to TRBJ1-2; 8 bases are shared with TRBD1. CDR1 SGHNT and CDR2 YYREEE come from the germline V gene (reference sequence). CDR3 length: 13 amino acids. With 4 bases clipped from V and 3 bases from J, the junction kept 2 bases outside the gene matches. The CDR3 DNA sequence: TGTGCCAGCAGCCCGACAGGGGACTATGGCTACACCTTC. Its translation is CASSPTGDYGYTF.

This chain links TRBV7-2 with TRBJ1-2, with TRBD1 matching over 7 bases. The V and J ends lost 5 bases and 4 bases, in that order; junction bases with no gene match: 4. The CDR3 extends over 13 amino acids. Germline loops: CDR1 SGHTA, CDR2 FQGNSA. The DNA of the CDR3 is TGTGCCAGCAGCCCTAGACAGGGCTATGGCTACACCTTC. Translation gives CASSPRQGYGYTF. The full variable domain, its missing parts supplied by reference TRBV7-2 and TRBJ1-2, is GAGVSQSPSNKVTEKGKDVELRCDPISGHTALYWYRQSLGQGLEFLIYFQGNSAPDKSGLPSDRFSAERTGGSVSTLTIQRTQQEDSAVYLCASSPRQGYGYTFGSGTRLTVV.

As to this clone: The sample holds other DNA sequences that translate to the same CDR3. The rearrangement links TRBV5-5 to TRBJ2-7; 8 nucleotides agree with TRBD1. V gave up 0 bases and J gave up 7 bases; unmatched junction bases: 6. The CDR3 loop spans 14 amino acids. Germline CDR1 reads SGHKS; CDR2 reads YYEKEE (reference sequence). CDR3: CASSLGQGAREQYF. DNA of the CDR3: TGTGCCAGCAGCTTGGGGCAGGGGGCGCGTGAGCAGTACTTC.

The rearrangement links TRBV19 to TRBJ2-5; D unclear. Trimming took off 1 base at V and 2 bases at J, with 11 bases between the two ends. Germline V gives CDR1 LNHDA, CDR2 SQIVND (reference sequence). The CDR3 extends over 15 amino acids. The CDR3 loop is CASSIGFGRQETQYF. For the CDR3, the DNA is TGTGCCAGTAGTATAGGATTCGGCAGACAAGAGACCCAGTACTTC. Complete variable domain (other parts from reference TRBV19 and TRBJ2-5): DGGITQSPKYLFRKEGQNVTLSCEQNLNHDAMYWYRQDPGQGLRLIYYSQIVNDFQKGDIAEGYSVSREKKESFPLTVTSAQKNPTAFYLCASSIGFGRQETQYFGPGTRLLVL.

The chain employs TRBV5-1 and TRBJ2-5; 12 bases fit TRBD2. V shed 4 bases, J shed 5 bases, and the junction held 9 bases outside the gene matches. The CDR3 is 16 amino acids. Germline V gives CDR1 SGHRS, CDR2 YFSETQ. CDR3 region: CASSAELAGGGETQYF. DNA of the CDR3: TGCGCCAGCAGCGCGGAACTAGCGGGGGGAGGTGAGACCCAGTACTTC.

The rearrangement joins TRBV19 to TRBJ2-5, with D possibly being TRBD2 (6 bases). Germline CDR1 is LNHDA and CDR2 is SQIVND (reference sequence). The CDR3 is 16 amino acids. Trimming removed 5 bases at V and 0 bases at J, with 16 bases between. CDR3 DNA: TGTGCCAGTAGTCGAGGCCAGGGAGGTTACCAAGAGACCCAGTACTTC. Translating it yields CASSRGQGGYQETQYF.

V is TRBV7-2 and J is TRBJ1-1; no clear D. V was trimmed by 1 base and J by 8 bases, leaving 11 bases between them. From germline, CDR1 is SGHTA and CDR2 FQGNSA. CDR3 size: 13 residues. CDR3 bases: TGTGCCAGCAGCTTAGTGGGAATCGGAGAAGCTTTCTTT. It yields the protein CASSLVGIGEAFF.

The sample holds one count of this clone. The V and J genes are TRBV18 and TRBJ1-2; D is undetermined. Germline CDR1 is KGHSH and CDR2 is LQKENI. Trimming took 3 bases from V and 4 from J, leaving 9 bases between them. This CDR3 is 13 amino acids long. Here the CDR3 DNA reads TGTGCCAGCTCACCTGACACCGGCTATGGCTACACCTTC. It yields the protein CASSPDTGYGYTF.

The chain couples TRBV19 to TRBJ1-1; unclear D gene. The ends were cut back, 5 bases at V and 3 bases at J, with 7 bases in the middle. This CDR3 spans 12 amino acids. Germline V lookup: CDR1 LNHDA, CDR2 SQIVND (reference sequence). The CDR3 reads CASSFRDTEAFF. The CDR3 nucleotides read TGTGCCAGTAGTTTCCGGGACACTGAAGCTTTCTTT.

This chain joins TRBV27 and TRBJ1-5; unclear D gene. Trimming stripped 6 bases from V and 2 bases from J, with 11 bases between. The germline V gene has CDR1 MNHEY and CDR2 SMNVEV (reference sequence). The CDR3 loop spans 14 amino acids. Written as DNA, the CDR3 is TGTGCCAGCAGCGATGACCGACGCAATCAGCCCCAGCATTTT. It specifies CASSDDRRNQPQHF.